This T cell receptor beta chain originates from a study of cytotoxic CD8 clonotypes in ibrutinib-treated CLL. The protocol was immunoSEQ multiplex PCR, while the TCRdb copy is restricted to in-frame clones and leaves out a portion. The sample lists roughly 16,000 clones; about 64% were seen once. In germline, CDR1 is MDHEN, CDR2 SYDVKM. V was shortened by 1 base and J by 12 bases, with 13 bases between the two germline ends. This CDR3 has 13 residues. The origin of this receptor is a human donor with chronic lymphocytic leukemia. The material was PBMCs, obtained after 12 months of ibrutinib treatment. This chain connects TRBV28 to TRBJ2-1, with D tentatively TRBD1 or TRBD2 (5 bases each). As DNA, the CDR3 is TGTGCCAGCAGTTTATTAACGGGGCTCGGGCAGTTCTTC. Translating it yields CASSLLTGLGQFF.